Shown below are 16 T cell receptor beta chains from a single sample sequenced in a study of T cells in Graves' hyperthyroidism and ophthalmopathy. The investigators amplified TCR beta CDR3 regions from RNA transcripts. The primer set for the first-round RT-PCR of the TCR CDR3 was HTBI. One entry per CDR3 protein, called by TCRdb with MiXCR from the multiplex PCR reads. The table includes hundreds of thousands of distinct CDR3 sequences, 14% detected once. Sequences were obtained from blood. The receptors derive from a woman aged 25-40 years with Graves' hyperthyroidism that later progressed to Graves' ophthalmopathy.

This chain joins TRBV24-1 and TRBJ2-1; 10 bases map to TRBD2. V shed 0 bases, J shed 4 bases, and the junction held 2 bases outside the gene matches. The CDR3 is 16 amino acids. Germline V gives CDR1 KGHDR, CDR2 SFDVKD. The CDR3 DNA follows: TGTGCCACCAGTGATTTGACTAGCGGGGTATACAATGAGCAGTTCTTC. Translated, it gives CATSDLTSGVYNEQFF.

This clonotype was picked up many times. The gene calls are TRBV12-3 or TRBV12-4 and TRBJ2-6; TRBD1 aligns across 9 bases. J was trimmed by 2 bases and V by 4 bases; bases with no gene match: 9. This CDR3 has 18 residues. The DNA of the CDR3 is TGTGCCAGCAGTTCTGGACAGGGGTCACCCGCTGGGGCCAACGTCCTGACTTTC. Translated, it gives CASSSGQGSPAGANVLTF.

This clonotype was seen ten or more times. The gene calls are TRBV27 and TRBJ1-5; 7 bases map to TRBD1. Per the germline V gene, CDR1 is MNHEY and CDR2 is SMNVEV (reference sequence). The junction had 7 bases not matched to a gene; V was cut back by 0 bases and J by 2 bases. The CDR3 length is 17 residues. The CDR3 sequence is CASSLSPHRGGNQPQHF. The CDR3 DNA sequence: TGTGCCAGCAGTTTATCGCCCCACAGGGGAGGCAATCAGCCCCAGCATTTT.

This clonotype was seen at least ten times. The chain has TRBV20-1 and TRBJ2-7, with D hard to call. Germline CDR1 and CDR2: DFQATT and SNEGSKA (reference sequence). Trimming pared 3 bases from V and 2 bases from J, leaving 17 bases between. The CDR3 has 15 residues. CDR3 nucleotide sequence: TGCAGTGCTAGGAATAACGGGTGGAGCCCCTACGAGCAGTACTTC. Residues: CSARNNGWSPYEQYF.

The gene calls are TRBV19 and TRBJ2-7; D gene ambiguous. The CDR3 is 13 residues long. The germline gives CDR1 LNHDA, CDR2 SQIVND (reference sequence). V was clipped by 10 bases and J by 6 bases, with 19 bases between them. In nucleotides, the CDR3 is TGTGCCACCTCCCCGGTGGGGTACGGCGAGCAGTACTTC. Protein sequence: CATSPVGYGEQYF.

This clonotype has at least ten counts. The chain recombines TRBV28 with TRBJ1-1, with 7 bases aligning to TRBD1. In germline, CDR1 is MDHEN, CDR2 SYDVKM. The V gene end was trimmed by 2 bases and the J gene end by 1 base; junction bases not matched to a gene: 10. This CDR3 has 17 amino acids. The CDR3 protein is CASSLARGATWNTEAFF. The CDR3 nucleotides read TGTGCCAGCAGTTTAGCCAGGGGGGCCACCTGGAACACTGAAGCTTTCTTT.

The chain carries TRBV29-1 and TRBJ2-3, with a weak D call TRBD2 (5 bases). V shed 7 bases and J shed 1 base, with 9 bases lying between them. There are 12 residues in the CDR3. Germline values: CDR1 SQVTM, CDR2 ANQGSEA. The CDR3 sequence: CSAYGGTDTQYF. In DNA form, the CDR3 reads TGCAGCGCCTACGGGGGCACAGATACGCAGTATTTT.

In its sample, this clonotype was seen a few times. The chain links TRBV19 to TRBJ2-5; TRBD1 agrees at 8 bases. The trim removed 2 bases at V and 5 bases at J, leaving 10 bases unmatched. The CDR3 is 16 amino acids. CDR1 LNHDA and CDR2 SQIVND come from the germline V gene (reference sequence). CDR3 DNA: TGTGCCAGTAGTATAACCCCACCGACAGGGGTTGAGACCCAGTACTTC. Encoded protein: CASSITPPTGVETQYF. Full variable domain (rest looked up from reference TRBV19 and TRBJ2-5): DGGITQSPKYLFRKEGQNVTLSCEQNLNHDAMYWYRQDPGQGLRLIYYSQIVNDFQKGDIAEGYSVSREKKESFPLTVTSAQKNPTAFYLCASSITPPTGVETQYFGPGTRLLVL.

This clonotype was observed at least ten times. J is TRBJ1-4 and V is TRBV29-1; D ambiguous. V lost 1 base and J lost 12, with 12 bases in between. Germline loops: CDR1 SQVTM, CDR2 ANQGSEA. The CDR3 has 12 amino acids. The CDR3 loop is CSVEGPSRELFF. CDR3 coding DNA: TGCAGCGTTGAAGGACCCTCAAGGGAACTGTTTTTT.

This chain links TRBV20-1 with TRBJ2-1; D is undetermined. V was pared by 8 bases and J by 3 bases, with 14 bases between. This CDR3 has 13 residues. Germline-derived CDR1 and CDR2 are DFQATT and SNEGSKA (reference sequence). The CDR3 coding sequence is TGCAGTACGGAACCCCCAGTCTACAATGAGCAGTTCTTC. It encodes CSTEPPVYNEQFF.

The genes are TRBV30 and TRBJ2-7; 7 nucleotides match TRBD1. The V gene end was trimmed by 6 bases and the J gene end by 0 bases; junction bases not matched to a gene: 8. The germline CDR1 and CDR2 sequences are GTSNPN and SVGIG (reference sequence). There are 14 residues in the CDR3. DNA of the CDR3: TGTGCCTGCGATGACAGGGCCAGCTCCTACGAGCAGTACTTC. It codes for CACDDRASSYEQYF.

This clonotype was counted a few times. J is TRBJ2-2 and V is TRBV4-1; 12 nucleotides agree with TRBD2. CDR1 is MGHRA and CDR2 is YSYEKL in the germline V gene. This CDR3 spans 15 amino acids. Trimming took 6 bases from V and 6 from J; bases not matched to a gene: 5. This CDR3 is CASRPLAGGAGELFF. In DNA, the CDR3 is TGCGCCAGCAGACCTCTAGCGGGGGGGGCCGGGGAGCTGTTTTTT.

The chain couples TRBV11-2 to TRBJ1-3; tentative D call: TRBD1 (6 bases). V dropped 10 bases and J dropped 4 bases, with 29 bases sitting between them. In germline, CDR1 is SGHAT, CDR2 FQNNGV. The CDR3 runs to 18 residues. The CDR3 DNA sequence: TGTGCCACGGAGGCAGGTTCGCCGGGGGCTAGATGGGGAAACACCATATATTTT. Residues: CATEAGSPGARWGNTIYF.

This clonotype was recorded a few times. This rearrangement joins TRBV6-1 to TRBJ2-7; 9 bases are a match to TRBD1. The CDR3 spans 16 residues. Per the germline V gene, CDR1 is MNHNS and CDR2 is SASEGT. V shed 7 bases, J shed 4 bases, and the junction held 14 bases outside the gene matches. The CDR3 bases are TGTGCCAGCAATAAAGGACAGGGGCCCACGCTTTACGAGCAGTACTTC. Residues: CASNKGQGPTLYEQYF.

The gene calls are TRBV20-1 and TRBJ2-7; TRBD1 or TRBD2 may be the D gene (5 bases each). Trimming stripped 7 bases from V and 6 bases from J, with 16 bases between. This CDR3 spans 12 amino acids. The germline V gene has CDR1 DFQATT and CDR2 SNEGSKA (reference sequence). In DNA, the CDR3 is TGCAGTGTTCCCCTACTTGGGGGCGAGCAGTACTTC. Translating it yields CSVPLLGGEQYF.

With regard to this clonotype: A much larger clone sits a single nucleotide away, making a read error possible. The J gene is TRBJ2-2, the V gene TRBV28, with D perhaps TRBD1 (5 bases). Trimming took off 4 bases at V and 4 bases at J, with 10 bases between the two ends. The germline gives CDR1 MDHEN, CDR2 SYDVKM. CDR3 size: 14 residues. The CDR3 sequence is CASSSTALTGELFF. CDR3 in DNA: TGTGCCAGCAGTTCGACAGCGCTCACCGGGGAGCTGTTTTTT.